Sequencing of this T cell receptor beta chain was carried out in a study of shared T cell receptors in the human thymus. Assay: immunoSEQ multiplex PCR; the TCRdb copy retains only in-frame clones and omits some. The table lists roughly 700,000 clones, 88% of them singletons. This clone was observed once. The sample carries other DNA sequences with the same CDR3. V was trimmed by 1 base and J by 4 bases, leaving 11 bases between them. This CDR3 has 14 amino acids. CDR1 is SGHDN and CDR2 is FVKESK in the germline V gene. These data were also reused for a study on human thymus T cells. As that study records: Resections were taken during corrective heart surgery, and the thymus tissue came from these. An apparent bias in V and J gene usage was seen in thymic and blood repertoires. Unrelated individuals were reported by related research to share highly overlapping thymic repertoires.

The rearrangement links TRBV14 to TRBJ2-7, with D maybe TRBD1 (7 bases). The receptor's source is a boy in the first two years of life with a congenital heart defect. Material for sequencing was thymocytes. The CDR3 DNA follows: TGTGCCAGCAGCCAAGGCAGGGGGAGGTACGAGCAGTACTTC. Amino acids: CASSQGRGRYEQYF.